This section outlines one TCR beta chain sequence together with its context. Its cognate antigen has yet to be identified. The sample holds no much larger clone one base away, and base qualities are not on file. V lost 0 bases and J lost 10 bases; the stretch between them is 19 bases long. The CDR3 sequence holds 15 residues, the cysteine and phenylalanine included. CDR3 DNA only is kept here, 45 bases in frame from base 1. According to the germline V gene, CDR1 reads SGDLS and CDR2 reads YYNGEE. The trial excluded patients who had a history of autoimmune disease or who were on systemic immunosuppression. Peripheral blood for TCR sequencing was collected from all dose cohorts at baseline, on cycle 4 day 1, and on cycle 7 day 1. The samples were taken from a phase I, first-in-human, multicenter, open-label dose-escalation trial of ivuxolimab. Adults with locally advanced or metastatic head and neck squamous cell, hepatocellular, melanoma or renal cell carcinoma were enrolled in the trial. Before TCR sequencing, CD4+ and CD8+ T cells were separately sorted from peripheral blood.

This record comes from a study of OX40 agonist ivuxolimab in advanced cancers. Regarding the research as a whole: The costimulatory receptor OX40 (CD134) was targeted by ivuxolimab, a fully human IgG2 agonistic monoclonal antibody. Intravenous ivuxolimab was administered to patients every 2 weeks at six dose levels: 0.01, 0.1, 0.3, 1.5, 3 and 10 mg/kg. Of the roughly 51 patients in dose escalation, about 20 had hepatocellular carcinoma, around 15 had melanoma, 9 had renal cell carcinoma and 9 had head and neck cancer. A male proportion of roughly 80% and a mean age of approximately 62 years, ranging from about 23 to 90, were recorded for the dose-escalation cohort. Prior anti-PD-1, anti-PD-L1 or anti-CTLA-4 therapy was permitted, and checkpoint inhibitors had been received by roughly 40% of dose-escalation patients. Partial responses occurred in three dose-escalation patients, of whom one had hepatocellular carcinoma and two had cutaneous melanoma. The purpose of peripheral TCRbeta sequencing was to test whether ivuxolimab changed TCR sequence diversity and led to clonal T-cell expansion. The paper covers the monotherapy dose-escalation part of the phase I ivuxolimab trial, which included N ≈ 57 patients.

Genomic DNA was extracted from sorted cells for sequencing of the TCRbeta CDR3 region. The immunoSEQ Assay was used for sequencing of TCRbeta CDR3 regions. In TCRdb, the immuneACCESS table is reduced to in-frame sequences with V and J assigned. These tables do not hold every clone; where another copy was compared, an unresolved V gene accounts for under half, and the others remain unexplained. The sample contains roughly 90,000 clones, 70% to 90% of them found a single time. Together, the top ten hold roughly 0.77% of the sample. Findings and caveats that apply to the study as a whole: Low levels of normalized T-cell clonal expansion were also shown by some nonresponding patients. In the 0.1-3.0 mg/kg groups, partial responders were among the patients with the lowest normalized peripheral clonal expansion, particularly in CD8+ T cells. After ivuxolimab, expanded clones were on average more numerous among CD8+ T cells than among CD4+ T cells. Antigen specificity was not determined for the clonally expanded peripheral T cells. At doses of 0.1 to 3.0 mg/kg, clonal expansion of both CD4+ and CD8+ T cells in blood was seen between baseline and week 6.

The receptor was isolated from an adult with an advanced solid tumor such as melanoma, head and neck, liver or kidney cancer. The sequenced sample was CD4+ or CD8+ T cells sorted from blood, obtained in a trial of the OX40 agonist ivuxolimab. Recombination connected TRBV9 to TRBJ2-5; matching of 5 bases hints at TRBD1 as the D gene. The CDR3 protein sequence reads: CASSVGVGVNGVQYF. The nucleotides are TGTGCCAGCAGCGTAGGGGTAGGGGTGAATGGTGTCCAGTACTTC.